There are many counts of the clone carrying this T cell receptor beta chain. No antigen is known for it. These data come from a study of CD8+CD57+ T cells in acquired aplastic anemia. Study information: An average of roughly 3.2 ug of DNA was obtained from sorted CD4+ and CD8+ cells. Broader study findings: Some 28 CD8+ CDR3 sequences occurred in both the patients and the controls.

Patients picked for sequencing had shown CD8+CD57+ cell expansion detected by flow cytometry. The enrolled patients all had severe acquired aplastic anemia. Genomic DNA was employed as the template in profiling TCR beta VDJ and CDR3. Using its own MiXCR run on the reads, TCRdb lists one record per CDR3 protein. This sample has approximately 190,000 distinct CDR3 sequences; less than 60% occur once, and the top ten carry approximately 9.7%. There are 17 residues in the CDR3. In germline, CDR1 is DFQATT, CDR2 SNEGSKA (reference sequence). The V segment lost 0 bases and the J segment 5 bases; nucleotides outside the gene matches: 13.

Sequenced: sorted CD4+, CD8+, or CD8+CD57+ T cells (not recorded which) from PBMCs. The V gene is TRBV20-1, the J gene TRBJ2-5, with 9 nucleotides matching TRBD2. This receptor was obtained from a human donor with aplastic anemia. Written as DNA, the CDR3 is TGCAGTGCTAGAGATCCGAGACTAGCGGATTTCGGGGAGACCCAGTACTTC. It specifies CSARDPRLADFGETQYF.